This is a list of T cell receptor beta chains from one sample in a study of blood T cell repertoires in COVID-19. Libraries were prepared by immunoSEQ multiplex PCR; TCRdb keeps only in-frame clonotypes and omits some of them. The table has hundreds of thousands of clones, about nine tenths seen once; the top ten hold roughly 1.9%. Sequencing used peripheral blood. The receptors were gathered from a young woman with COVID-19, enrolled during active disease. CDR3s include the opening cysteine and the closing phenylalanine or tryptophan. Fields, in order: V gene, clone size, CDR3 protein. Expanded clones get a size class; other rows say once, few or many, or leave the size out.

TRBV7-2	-	CASSGGAGTNQPQHF
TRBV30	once	CAWSGLAGVHNEQFF
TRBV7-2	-	CASSLVLSRGNQPQHF
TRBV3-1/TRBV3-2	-	CASSQSSGIARNQPQHF
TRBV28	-	CASSLPGGPLHF
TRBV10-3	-	CAISESTPGASGYGYTF
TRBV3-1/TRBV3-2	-	CASSQDAKGTEAFF
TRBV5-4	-	CASSLIRGKQFF
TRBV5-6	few	CASSLTSGEKLFF
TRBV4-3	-	CASSQPRGGYTF
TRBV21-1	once	CASSHYSGTGFPSYGYTF
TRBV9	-	CASSVGMGPSTDTQYF
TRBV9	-	CASSVGAVDTDTQYF
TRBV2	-	CASEFLGGRGNQPQHF
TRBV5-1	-	CASSYSSGGVDEKLFF
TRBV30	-	CAWTPPGTGGRQYF
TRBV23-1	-	CASGRDRGFSPLHF
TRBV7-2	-	CASSRGLAGGRETQYF
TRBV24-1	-	CATSAGGRTGDNGYTF
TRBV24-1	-	CATSDARVNTGELFF
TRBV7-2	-	CASSLGGGTEQPQHF
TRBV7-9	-	CASSLVLAGYTDTQYF
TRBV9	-	CASSVDPGKTQYF
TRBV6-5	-	CASRTGTNTEAFF
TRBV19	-	CASSILGATNEKLFF
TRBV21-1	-	CASSKEQSTGNQPQHF
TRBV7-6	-	CASSLDLAGGIKETQYF
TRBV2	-	CASSSGTGKAFF
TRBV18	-	CASSQQTGTGDGKLFF
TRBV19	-	CASSKGQGVDQPQHF
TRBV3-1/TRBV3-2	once	CARRGSGSPQHF
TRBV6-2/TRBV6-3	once	CASSSLPRTGFEAFF
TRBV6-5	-	CASSYARENTEAFF
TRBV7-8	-	CASSALLGTSGEGFSLEQFF
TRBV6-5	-	CASRPTGRPGYTF
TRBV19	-	CASTPDRTGSPLHF
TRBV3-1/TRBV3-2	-	CASSQDLVVDTGELFF
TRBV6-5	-	CAGTGTGGSPLHF
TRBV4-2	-	CASSQGTGNYGYTF
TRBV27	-	CASSSRATEDTEAFF
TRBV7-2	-	CASSFRDSRTEAFF
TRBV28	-	CASSPRFATNEKLFF
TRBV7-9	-	CASSLVTGTGRTEAFF
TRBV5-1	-	CASSLVAGLAGVETQYF
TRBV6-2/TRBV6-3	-	CASSFDGLERGYEQYF